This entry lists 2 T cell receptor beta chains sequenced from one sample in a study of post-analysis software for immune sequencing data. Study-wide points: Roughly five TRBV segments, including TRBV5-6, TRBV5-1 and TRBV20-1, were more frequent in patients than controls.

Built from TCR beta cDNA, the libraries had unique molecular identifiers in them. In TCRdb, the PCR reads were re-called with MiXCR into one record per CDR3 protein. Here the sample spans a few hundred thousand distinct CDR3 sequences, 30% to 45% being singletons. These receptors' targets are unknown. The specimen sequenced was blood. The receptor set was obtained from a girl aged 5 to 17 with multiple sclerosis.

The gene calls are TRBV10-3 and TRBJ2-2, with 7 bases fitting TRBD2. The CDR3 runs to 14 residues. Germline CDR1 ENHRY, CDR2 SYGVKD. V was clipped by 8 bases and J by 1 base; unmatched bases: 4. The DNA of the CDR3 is TGTGCCATCTTGAGCGGGGAGAACACCGGGGAGCTGTTTTTT. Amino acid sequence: CAILSGENTGELFF.

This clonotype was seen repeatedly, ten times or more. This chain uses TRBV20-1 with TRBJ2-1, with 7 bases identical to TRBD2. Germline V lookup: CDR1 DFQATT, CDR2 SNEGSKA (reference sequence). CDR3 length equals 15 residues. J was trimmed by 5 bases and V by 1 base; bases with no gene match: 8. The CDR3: CSARGLAGDHNEQFF. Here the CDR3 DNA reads TGCAGTGCTAGAGGGCTCGCGGGAGATCACAATGAGCAGTTCTTC.